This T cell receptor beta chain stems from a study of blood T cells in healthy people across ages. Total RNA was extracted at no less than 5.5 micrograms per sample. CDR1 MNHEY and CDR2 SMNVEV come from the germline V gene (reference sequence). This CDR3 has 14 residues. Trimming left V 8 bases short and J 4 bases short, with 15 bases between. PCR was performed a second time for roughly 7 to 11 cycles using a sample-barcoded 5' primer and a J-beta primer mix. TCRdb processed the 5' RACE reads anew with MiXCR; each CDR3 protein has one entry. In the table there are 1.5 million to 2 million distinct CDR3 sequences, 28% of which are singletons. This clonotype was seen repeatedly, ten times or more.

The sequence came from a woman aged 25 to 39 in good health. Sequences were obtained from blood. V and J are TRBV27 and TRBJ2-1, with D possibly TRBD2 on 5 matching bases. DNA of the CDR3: TGTGCCAGCCGGGGAACACTACATTACAATGAGCAGTTCTTC. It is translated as CASRGTLHYNEQFF.